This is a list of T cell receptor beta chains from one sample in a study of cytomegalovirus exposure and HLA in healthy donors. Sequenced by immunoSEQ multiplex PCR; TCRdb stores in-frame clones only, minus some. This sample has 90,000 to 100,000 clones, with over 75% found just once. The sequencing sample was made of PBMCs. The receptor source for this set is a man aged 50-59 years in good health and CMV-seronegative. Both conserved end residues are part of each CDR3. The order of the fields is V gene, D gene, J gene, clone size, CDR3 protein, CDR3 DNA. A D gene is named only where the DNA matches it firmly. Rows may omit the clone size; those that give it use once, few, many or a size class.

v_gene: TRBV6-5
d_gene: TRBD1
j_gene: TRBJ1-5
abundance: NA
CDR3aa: CASRSGQGHQPQHF
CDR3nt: TGTGCCAGCAGATCGGGACAGGGACATCAGCCCCAGCATTTT

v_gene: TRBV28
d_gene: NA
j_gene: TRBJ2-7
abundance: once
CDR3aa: CASSLPGALSYEQYF
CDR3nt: TGTGCCAGCTCTCTGCCAGGGGCCCTCTCCTACGAGCAGTACTTC

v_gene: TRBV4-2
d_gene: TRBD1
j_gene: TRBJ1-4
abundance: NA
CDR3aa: CASSQEATGTEKLFF
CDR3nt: TGTGCCAGCAGCCAAGAAGCGACAGGGACTGAAAAACTGTTTTTT

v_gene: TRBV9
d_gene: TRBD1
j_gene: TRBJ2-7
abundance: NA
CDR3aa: CASSVGVGQGAREQYF
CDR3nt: TGTGCCAGCAGCGTGGGGGTGGGACAGGGGGCGAGAGAGCAGTACTTC

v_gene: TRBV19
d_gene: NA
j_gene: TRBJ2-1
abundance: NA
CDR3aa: CASSIIGQYEQFF
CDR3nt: TGTGCCAGTAGTATTATCGGTCAATATGAGCAGTTCTTC

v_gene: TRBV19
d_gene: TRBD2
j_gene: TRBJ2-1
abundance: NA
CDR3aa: CASSISLAGGQSEQFF
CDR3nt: TGTGCCAGTAGTATCTCACTAGCGGGAGGGCAGAGTGAGCAGTTCTTC

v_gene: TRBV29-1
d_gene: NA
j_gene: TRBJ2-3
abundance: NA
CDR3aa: CSVVRAGTGPDTQYF
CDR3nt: TGCAGCGTCGTCAGGGCGGGAACCGGGCCAGATACGCAGTATTTT

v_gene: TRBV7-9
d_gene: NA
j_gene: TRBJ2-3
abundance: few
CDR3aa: CASSSHTDTQYF
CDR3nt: TGTGCCAGCAGCTCCCACACAGATACGCAGTATTTT

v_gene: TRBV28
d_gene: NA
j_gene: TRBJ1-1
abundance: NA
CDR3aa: CASSPGGGSGTEAFF
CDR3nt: TGTGCCAGCAGTCCGGGGGGGGGATCAGGGACTGAAGCTTTCTTT

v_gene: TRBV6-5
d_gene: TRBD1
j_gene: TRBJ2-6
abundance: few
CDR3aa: CASSFDRGAGANVLTF
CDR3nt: TGTGCCAGCAGTTTCGACAGGGGAGCGGGGGCCAACGTCCTGACTTTC

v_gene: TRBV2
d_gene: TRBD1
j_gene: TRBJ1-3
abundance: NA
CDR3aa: CASSETGAGNTIYF
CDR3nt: TGTGCCAGCAGTGAGACAGGGGCTGGAAACACCATATATTTT

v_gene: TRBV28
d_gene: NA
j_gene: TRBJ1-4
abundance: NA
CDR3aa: CASSFRAGDNEKLFF
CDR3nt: TGTGCCAGCAGTTTCCGGGCGGGGGATAATGAAAAACTGTTTTTT

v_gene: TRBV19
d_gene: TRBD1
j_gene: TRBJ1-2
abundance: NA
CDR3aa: CASSIGGTGTGGYTF
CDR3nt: TGTGCCAGTAGTATAGGCGGGACAGGCACGGGCGGCTACACCTTC

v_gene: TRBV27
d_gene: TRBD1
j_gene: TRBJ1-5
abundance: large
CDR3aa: CASSLGQGLGQPQHF
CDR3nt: TGTGCCAGCAGTCTTGGACAGGGGTTAGGTCAGCCCCAGCATTTT

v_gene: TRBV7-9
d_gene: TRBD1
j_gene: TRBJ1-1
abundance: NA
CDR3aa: CASSLAAGGPNTEAFF
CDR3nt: TGTGCCAGCAGCTTAGCGGCAGGGGGCCCGAACACTGAAGCTTTCTTT

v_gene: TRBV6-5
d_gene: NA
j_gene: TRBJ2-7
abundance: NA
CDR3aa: CASSYSILGGSYEQYF
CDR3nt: TGTGCCAGCAGTTACTCGATCCTAGGGGGCTCCTACGAGCAGTACTTC

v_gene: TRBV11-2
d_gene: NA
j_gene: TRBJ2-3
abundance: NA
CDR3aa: CASSPGALNTDTQYF
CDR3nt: TGTGCCAGCAGCCCCGGAGCTCTGAACACAGATACGCAGTATTTT

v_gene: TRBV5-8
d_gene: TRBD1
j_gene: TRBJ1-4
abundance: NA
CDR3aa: CASSLGTGASGTNEKLFF
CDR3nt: TGTGCCAGCAGCTTAGGGACAGGGGCCTCAGGCACTAATGAAAAACTGTTTTTT

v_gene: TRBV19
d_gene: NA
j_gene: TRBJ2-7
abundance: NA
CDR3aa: CASSQGYGRNYEQYF
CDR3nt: TGTGCCAGTAGTCAGGGTTACGGGAGAAACTACGAGCAGTACTTC

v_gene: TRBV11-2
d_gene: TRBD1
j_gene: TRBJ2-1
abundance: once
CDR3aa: CASSLYYGTVSANEQFF
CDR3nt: TGTGCCAGCAGCTTATATTACGGGACAGTCAGTGCCAATGAGCAGTTCTTC

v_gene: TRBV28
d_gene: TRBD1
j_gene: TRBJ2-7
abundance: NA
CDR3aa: CASGQVSYEQYF
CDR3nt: TGTGCCAGCGGACAGGTCTCCTACGAGCAGTACTTC

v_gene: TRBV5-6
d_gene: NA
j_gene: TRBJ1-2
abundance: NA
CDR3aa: CASSFDGTKPYGYTF
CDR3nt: TGTGCCAGCAGCTTTGACGGGACAAAACCTTATGGCTACACCTTC

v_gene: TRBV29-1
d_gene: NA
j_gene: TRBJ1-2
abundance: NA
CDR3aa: CSVGGRGGYTF
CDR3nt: TGCAGCGTTGGAGGCAGGGGAGGCTACACCTTC

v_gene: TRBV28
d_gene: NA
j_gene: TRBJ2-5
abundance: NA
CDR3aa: CASSGQDGGETQYF
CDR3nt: TGTGCCAGCAGTGGACAGGACGGGGGAGAGACCCAGTACTTC

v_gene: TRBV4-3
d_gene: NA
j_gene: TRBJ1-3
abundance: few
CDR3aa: CASSRQQGPGNTIYF
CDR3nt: TGCGCCAGCAGCCGCCAACAGGGTCCAGGAAACACCATATATTTT

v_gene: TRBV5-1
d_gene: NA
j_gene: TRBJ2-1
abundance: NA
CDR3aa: CASSLGRGNEQFF
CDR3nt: TGCGCCAGCAGCTTGGGACGGGGGAATGAGCAGTTCTTC

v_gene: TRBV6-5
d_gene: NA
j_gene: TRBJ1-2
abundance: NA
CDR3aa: CASSYSDNRLDGYTF
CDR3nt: TGTGCCAGCAGTTACTCGGACAACCGTCTGGACGGCTACACCTTC

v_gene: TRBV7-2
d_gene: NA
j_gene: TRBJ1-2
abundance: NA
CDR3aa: CASNSLGLGYTF
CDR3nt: TGTGCCAGCAATAGTCTCGGTCTGGGCTACACCTTC

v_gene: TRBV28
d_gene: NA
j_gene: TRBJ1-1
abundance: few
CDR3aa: CASSRYTVKAFF
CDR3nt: TGTGCCAGCAGTAGGTATACAGTGAAAGCTTTCTTT

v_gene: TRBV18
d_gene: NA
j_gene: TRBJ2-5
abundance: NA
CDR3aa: CASSPGLAPNF
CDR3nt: TGTGCCAGCTCACCAGGGCTAGCGCCTAACTTC

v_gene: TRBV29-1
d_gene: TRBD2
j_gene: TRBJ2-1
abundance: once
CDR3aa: CSVSSGTSAYNEQFF
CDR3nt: TGCAGCGTCAGCTCCGGAACTAGCGCGTACAATGAGCAGTTCTTC

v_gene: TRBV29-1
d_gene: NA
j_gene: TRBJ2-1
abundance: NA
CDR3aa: CSVERAGQAEQFF
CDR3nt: TGCAGCGTTGAAAGGGCAGGGCAAGCGGAGCAGTTCTTC

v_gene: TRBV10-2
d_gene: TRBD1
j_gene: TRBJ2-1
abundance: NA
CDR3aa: CASTIRGHEQFF
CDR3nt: TGCGCCAGCACTATAAGGGGGCATGAGCAGTTCTTC

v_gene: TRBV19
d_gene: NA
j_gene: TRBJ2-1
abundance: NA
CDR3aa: CASSIPGHEQFF
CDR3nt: TGTGCCAGTAGTATCCCCGGTCATGAGCAGTTCTTC

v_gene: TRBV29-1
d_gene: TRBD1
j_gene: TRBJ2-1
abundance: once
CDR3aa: CSGTLVPGQGYSNEQFF
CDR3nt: TGCAGCGGAACCCTCGTACCGGGACAGGGGTACAGCAATGAGCAGTTCTTC

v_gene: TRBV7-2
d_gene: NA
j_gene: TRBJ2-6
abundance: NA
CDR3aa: CASSIGQGANVLTF
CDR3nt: TGTGCCAGCAGCATCGGACAGGGGGCCAACGTCCTGACTTTC

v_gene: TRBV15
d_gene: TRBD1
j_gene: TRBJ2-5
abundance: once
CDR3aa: CATSNRGPREETQYF
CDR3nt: TGTGCCACCAGTAACAGGGGGCCGCGGGAAGAGACCCAGTACTTC

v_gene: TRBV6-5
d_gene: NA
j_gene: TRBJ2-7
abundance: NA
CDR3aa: CASSYSSACEQYF
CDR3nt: TGTGCCAGCAGTTATAGCAGCGCCTGCGAGCAGTACTTC

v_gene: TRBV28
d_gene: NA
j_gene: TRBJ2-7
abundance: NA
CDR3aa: CASSVAGTQREQYF
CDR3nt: TGTGCCAGCAGTGTCGCCGGGACACAAAGGGAGCAGTACTTC

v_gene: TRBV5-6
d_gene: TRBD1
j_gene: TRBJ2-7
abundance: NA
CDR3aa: CASSRDRGHEQYF
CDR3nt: TGTGCCAGCAGCCGGGACAGGGGACACGAGCAGTACTTC

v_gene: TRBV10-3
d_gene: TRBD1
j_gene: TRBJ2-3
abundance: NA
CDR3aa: CAISRDRRSTDTQYF
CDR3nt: TGTGCCATCAGTCGGGACAGGCGCAGCACAGATACGCAGTATTTT

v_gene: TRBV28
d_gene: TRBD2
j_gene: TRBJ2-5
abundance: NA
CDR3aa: CASSLGLAGGGGLRETQYF
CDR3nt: TGTGCCAGCAGTTTGGGGCTAGCGGGAGGAGGGGGTTTAAGAGAGACCCAGTACTTC

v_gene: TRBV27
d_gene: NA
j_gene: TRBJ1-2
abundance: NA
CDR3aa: CASARGGIRGGYTF
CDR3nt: TGTGCCAGCGCCCGGGGAGGGATAAGGGGTGGCTACACCTTC

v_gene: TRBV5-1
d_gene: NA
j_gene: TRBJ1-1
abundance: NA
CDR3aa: CASSLVGGASFTEAFF
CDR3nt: TGCGCCAGCAGCTTGGTGGGGGGGGCGAGTTTTACTGAAGCTTTCTTT

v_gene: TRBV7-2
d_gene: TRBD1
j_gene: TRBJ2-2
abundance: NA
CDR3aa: CASSAGGYTGELFF
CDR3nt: TGTGCCAGCAGCGCAGGGGGTTACACCGGGGAGCTGTTTTTT

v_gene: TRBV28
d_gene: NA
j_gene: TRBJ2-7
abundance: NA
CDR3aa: CASSFAGNNNEQYF
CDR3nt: TGTGCCAGCAGTTTCGCAGGGAATAATAACGAGCAGTACTTC

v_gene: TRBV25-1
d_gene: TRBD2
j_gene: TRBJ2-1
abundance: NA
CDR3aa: CASRASGINEQFF
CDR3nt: TGTGCCAGCAGGGCTAGCGGGATCAATGAGCAGTTCTTC

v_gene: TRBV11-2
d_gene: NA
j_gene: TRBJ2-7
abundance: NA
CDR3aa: CASSPLGSGYEQYF
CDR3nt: TGTGCCAGCAGCCCCTTGGGTAGCGGCTACGAGCAGTACTTC

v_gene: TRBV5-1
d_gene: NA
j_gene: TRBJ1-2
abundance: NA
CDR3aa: CASSYGQTDYGYTF
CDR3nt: TGCGCCAGCAGCTATGGACAGACCGACTATGGCTACACCTTC

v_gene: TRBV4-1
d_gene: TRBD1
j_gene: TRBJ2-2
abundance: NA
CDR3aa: CASSQEVQGGTGELFF
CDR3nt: TGCGCCAGCAGCCAAGAAGTACAGGGGGGCACCGGGGAGCTGTTTTTT

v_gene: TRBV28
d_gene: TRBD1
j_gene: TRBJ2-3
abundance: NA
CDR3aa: CASRKTGGGSADTQYF
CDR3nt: TGTGCCAGCAGAAAGACAGGGGGCGGCTCCGCAGATACGCAGTATTTT

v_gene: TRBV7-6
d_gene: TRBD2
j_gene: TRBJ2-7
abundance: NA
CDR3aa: CASSSNGRLAGDGEQYF
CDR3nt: TGTGCCAGCAGCTCCAATGGCCGACTAGCGGGCGATGGTGAGCAGTACTTC

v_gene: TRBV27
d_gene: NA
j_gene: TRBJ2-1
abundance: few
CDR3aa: CASSLPTLDFEQFF
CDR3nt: TGTGCCAGCAGTCTCCCCACTCTAGATTTTGAGCAGTTCTTC

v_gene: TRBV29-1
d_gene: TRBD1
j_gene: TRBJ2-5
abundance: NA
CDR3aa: CSVSAFRQGDLEQETQYF
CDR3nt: TGCAGCGTTAGTGCCTTCCGACAGGGGGATTTAGAGCAAGAGACCCAGTACTTC

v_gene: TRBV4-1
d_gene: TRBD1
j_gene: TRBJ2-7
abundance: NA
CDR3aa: CASSPRTGSSYEQYF
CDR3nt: TGCGCCAGCAGCCCTCGGACAGGGAGCTCCTACGAGCAGTACTTC

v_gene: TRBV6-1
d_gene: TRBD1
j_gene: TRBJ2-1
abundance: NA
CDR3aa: CASSTPRDRYNEQFF
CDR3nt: TGTGCCAGCAGTACCCCCCGGGACAGATACAATGAGCAGTTCTTC

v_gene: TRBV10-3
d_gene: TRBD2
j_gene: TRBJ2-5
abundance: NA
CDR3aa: CAISESVAGGPETQYF
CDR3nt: TGTGCCATCAGTGAGTCCGTAGCGGGAGGGCCGGAGACCCAGTACTTC

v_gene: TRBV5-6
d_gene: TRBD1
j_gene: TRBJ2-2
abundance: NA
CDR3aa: CASSFGTGGGTGELFF
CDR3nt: TGTGCCAGCAGCTTCGGGACAGGGGGCGGCACCGGGGAGCTGTTTTTT

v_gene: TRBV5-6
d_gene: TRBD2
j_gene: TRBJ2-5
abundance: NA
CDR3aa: CASSLAPASGRETQYF
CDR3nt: TGTGCCAGCAGCTTGGCACCAGCTAGCGGGAGGGAGACCCAGTACTTC

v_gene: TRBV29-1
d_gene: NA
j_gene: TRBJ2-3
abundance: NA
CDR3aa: CSVGWTMADTQYF
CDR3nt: TGCAGCGTTGGGTGGACTATGGCAGATACGCAGTATTTT